This T cell receptor beta chain appears in the sequencing data of a study of blood T cell repertoires in COVID-19. Worth noting for this clone: The identical CDR3 is also encoded by other nucleotide sequences in the sample.

Germline-derived CDR1 and CDR2 are SGHRS and YFSETQ. CDR3 length: 14 amino acids. V gave up 4 bases and J gave up 1 base; unmatched junction bases: 2. Assay: immunoSEQ multiplex PCR; the TCRdb copy retains only in-frame clones and omits some. The sample carries hundreds of thousands of clones, about 87% recorded once. Material: peripheral blood. V usage is TRBV5-1 and J usage is TRBJ2-5, with 9 bases lining up with TRBD1. This clonotype originated in a woman aged 35 to 49 who had recovered from COVID-19. In nucleotides, the CDR3 is TGCGCCAGCAGCAAGGGACAGGGCCAAGAGACCCAGTACTTC. Protein sequence: CASSKGQGQETQYF.